Following are 18 T cell receptor beta chains from one sample sequenced in a study of CXCR3-negative and CXCR3-positive naive CD8 T cells. Libraries of TRB cDNA were made by 5' RACE and carried UMIs. TCRdb derives one entry per CDR3 protein from the 5' RACE reads, leaving out DNA. This sample's clone table lists approximately 40,000 distinct CDR3 sequences. The sample comprised memory CD8+ T cells from blood. The source is a human donor in good health. Some clones in this sample may be carry-over from other donors' samples.

The V gene is TRBV6-5, the J gene TRBJ1-3. CDR3 length equals 15 residues. In germline, CDR1 is MNHEY, CDR2 SVGAGI. The CDR3 is CASSYPSDSGNTIYF.

The rearrangement links TRBV12-3 or TRBV12-4 to TRBJ2-1; TCRdb designates TRBD2, a call that cannot be tested without DNA. CDR3 length equals 16 residues. CDR3 loop: CASSSDPGGEYNEQFF.

CDR3 residues: CASSLVGGRGEENEQFF. V is TRBV7-6 and J is TRBJ2-1; the TRBD1 assignment by TCRdb is unverifiable without DNA. The CDR3 runs to 17 residues. Germline CDR1 is SGHVS and CDR2 is FNYEAQ.

The chain combines TRBV11-3 with TRBJ1-1. This CDR3 has 13 residues. Germline CDR1 reads SGHNT; CDR2 reads YENEEA. CDR3 loop: CASSFSMNTEAFF.

The V call is TRBV5-1, the J call TRBJ2-7. The germline CDR1 and CDR2 sequences are SGHRS and YFSETQ. The CDR3 is 12 amino acids. The chain's CDR3 is CASSFEGYEQYF. Full variable domain (remainder filled in from reference TRBV5-1 and TRBJ2-7): KAGVTQTPRYLIKTRGQQVTLSCSPISGHRSVSWYQQTPGQGLQFLFEYFSETQRNKGNFPGRFSGRQFSNSRSEMNVSTLELGDSALYLCASSFEGYEQYFGPGTRLTVT.

J is TRBJ2-5 and V is TRBV29-1; without DNA, the TCRdb call of TRBD2 cannot be checked. The germline CDR1 and CDR2 sequences are SQVTM and ANQGSEA. The CDR3 extends over 14 amino acids. The CDR3: CSVRTGEFKETQYF.

V and J are TRBV28 and TRBJ1-1; no DNA is available, so the TRBD1 call from TCRdb remains unchecked. Germline lookup yields CDR1 MDHEN and CDR2 SYDVKM. This CDR3 region has 12 residues. The CDR3 here is CAARQGYTEAFF.

V and J are TRBV20-1 and TRBJ2-1; the D gene TCRdb calls, TRBD2, cannot be checked with no DNA. The CDR3 sequence is 16 residues long. Germline V lookup: CDR1 DFQATT, CDR2 SNEGSKA (reference sequence). CDR3 loop: CSASLPSGSFYNEQFF.

The V and J genes are TRBV7-3 and TRBJ2-2; the D gene TCRdb calls, TRBD1, cannot be checked with no DNA. CDR1 is SGHTA, CDR2 FQGTGA, per germline. The CDR3 spans 17 residues. This CDR3 is CASSPTPGQINTGELFF.

CDR3 sequence reads: CASSSSASGGLNEQFF. The chain couples TRBV13 to TRBJ2-1; TCRdb calls TRBD2, which cannot be checked without DNA. The CDR3 extends over 16 amino acids. From germline, CDR1 is PRHDT and CDR2 FYEKMQ (reference sequence).

The rearrangement joins TRBV28 to TRBJ2-1. Germline CDR1 MDHEN, CDR2 SYDVKM. This CDR3 is built from 13 residues. This CDR3 is CASSHDIDDEQFF.

V usage is TRBV7-9 and J usage is TRBJ1-1. CDR3 length equals 12 residues. Germline V lookup: CDR1 SEHNR, CDR2 FQNEAQ (reference sequence). CDR3 region: CASSLFNTEAFF.

The genes are TRBV19 and TRBJ1-1; TCRdb picks TRBD1, but there is no DNA to check that call. CDR1 is LNHDA and CDR2 is SQIVND in the germline V gene (reference sequence). The CDR3 runs 13 residues. CDR3: CASSIVGRAEAFF.

V and J are TRBV6-2 or TRBV6-3 and TRBJ2-2. This CDR3 is 14 amino acids long. From germline, CDR1 is MNHEY and CDR2 SVGEGT. The CDR3 loop is CASSPRPETGELFF.

The chain is built from TRBV5-6 and TRBJ2-2; TCRdb reports TRBD1, a call that lacks DNA to check it against. CDR1 and CDR2 (germline): SGHDT, YYEEEE. The CDR3 totals 15 residues. CDR3 protein: CASSLLTGGTGELFF.

The chain couples TRBV29-1 to TRBJ1-5; TCRdb selects TRBD1, and the lack of DNA leaves this call unchecked. CDR3 length: 14 residues. The V gene's germline CDR1 is SQVTM and CDR2 ANQGSEA. The CDR3: CSVPITGTDGPQHF.

J is TRBJ1-5 and V is TRBV10-3; TCRdb reports TRBD1, a call that lacks DNA to check it against. The V gene's germline CDR1 is ENHRY and CDR2 SYGVKD. The CDR3 contains 15 residues. CDR3: CAISGQANSNQPQHF.

The rearrangement joins TRBV15 to TRBJ2-3; TCRdb's assignment of TRBD2 cannot be checked, as there is no DNA. The CDR3 has 19 amino acids. CDR1 is LNHNV, CDR2 YYDKDF, per germline (reference sequence). The CDR3 here is CATSRDLSLAGANTDTQYF.